Below are 16 T cell receptor beta chains sequenced from a single sample in a study of cytotoxic CD8 clonotypes in ibrutinib-treated CLL. Assay used: immunoSEQ multiplex PCR; TCRdb lists only in-frame clones, some missing. Of about 34,000 clones listed, approximately 70% are singletons. The source material was PBMCs, sampled before ibrutinib treatment. The receptors derive from a human donor with chronic lymphocytic leukemia.

This clone was seen once. V usage is TRBV7-3 and J usage is TRBJ2-2, with D unresolved. From germline, CDR1 is SGHTA and CDR2 FQGTGA. V was pared by 2 bases and J by 7 bases, with 14 bases between. The length of the CDR3 is 15 residues. CDR3 nucleotides: TGTGCCAGCAGCTTACTTCCGGATGGAATCGGGGAGCTGTTTTTT. It yields the protein CASSLLPDGIGELFF.

The rearrangement joins TRBV27 to TRBJ1-2; 7 nucleotides agree with TRBD1. The CDR3 loop spans 15 amino acids. V was pared by 6 bases and J by 5 bases, with 12 bases of the junction left unmatched. Germline-derived CDR1 and CDR2 are MNHEY and SMNVEV (reference sequence). The CDR3 DNA reads as TGTGCCAGCAGATACCGGGACAGTACGTTTTATGGCTACACCTTC. Amino acid sequence: CASRYRDSTFYGYTF.

This clone was picked up one time. V gene TRBV4-1 combines with J gene TRBJ1-6; 7 bases are shared with TRBD1. Germline assignment: CDR1 MGHRA and CDR2 YSYEKL. V lost 5 bases to trimming and J lost 7 bases; unmatched junction nucleotides: 8. The CDR3 loop spans 15 amino acids. CDR3 DNA sequence: TGCGCCAGCAGCGCCAAGGGGGCGGAGAATTCACCCCTCCACTTT. It yields the protein CASSAKGAENSPLHF.

The chain uses TRBV5-1 and TRBJ2-3; the match to TRBD1 covers 9 bases. From germline, CDR1 is SGHRS and CDR2 YFSETQ. Germline trimming cut 2 bases from V and 4 bases from J; bases unmatched to any gene: 5. This CDR3 spans 15 amino acids. The DNA of the CDR3 is TGCGCCAGCAGCTTACAGGGGGCGGAACCAGATACGCAGTATTTT. Translation gives CASSLQGAEPDTQYF.

The rearrangement uses TRBV4-1 and TRBJ1-5; maybe TRBD1 (6 bases). Trimming removed 0 bases at V and 1 base at J, with 19 bases between. Looked up from germline, CDR1 is MGHRA and CDR2 is YSYEKL. This CDR3 is 19 amino acids long. CDR3 coding DNA: TGCGCCAGCAGCCAAGAACAGGGACGCTTAGTTGAGAGCAATCAGCCCCAGCATTTT. Translating it yields CASSQEQGRLVESNQPQHF.

The rearrangement uses TRBV7-8 and TRBJ2-7, with D unresolved. Germline V gene data show CDR1 as SGHVS and CDR2 as FQNEAQ. The CDR3 has 13 residues. Trimming stripped 1 base from V and 1 base from J, with 5 bases between. DNA for the CDR3: TGTGCCAGCAGCTTAGGGCTATCCTACGAGCAGTACTTC. Protein product: CASSLGLSYEQYF. Together with reference TRBV7-8 and TRBJ2-7, the CDR3 gives the full variable domain: GAGVSQSPRYKVAKRGQDVALRCDPISGHVSLFWYQQALGQGPEFLTYFQNEAQLDKSGLPSDRFFAERPEGSVSTLKIQRTQQEDSAVYLCASSLGLSYEQYFGPGTRLTVT.

This clone was counted a single time. The V call is TRBV7-2, the J call TRBJ1-5, with TRBD1 identical over 10 bases. V dropped 5 bases and J dropped 4; count of bases not matched to a gene: 8. Germline V gives CDR1 SGHTA, CDR2 FQGNSA. This CDR3 contains 16 residues. DNA of the CDR3: TGTGCCAGCAGCCCATACCGGACAGGGGGAAATCAGCCCCAGCATTTT. Translated, it gives CASSPYRTGGNQPQHF.

This clone was counted only a few times. This chain uses TRBV2 with TRBJ2-6, with 8 positions matching TRBD1. The CDR3 extends over 14 amino acids. Germline trimming cut 9 bases from V and 4 bases from J; bases unmatched to any gene: 5. CDR1 is SNHLY, CDR2 FYNNEI, per germline. The CDR3: CAREDRAGANVLTF. CDR3 nucleotides: TGTGCCAGAGAGGACAGGGCCGGGGCCAACGTCCTGACTTTC.

This clone was picked up one time. The rearrangement uses TRBV7-2 and TRBJ1-4; 8 nucleotides match TRBD1. Unmatched junction bases numbered 10, after V lost 5 bases and J lost 5 bases. Germline CDR1 is SGHTA and CDR2 is FQGNSA. The CDR3 has 16 residues. CDR3 amino acids: CASSPTKDRANEKLFF. As DNA, the CDR3 is TGTGCCAGCAGCCCCACCAAGGACAGGGCAAATGAAAAACTGTTTTTT. The entire variable domain, with the rest obtained from reference TRBV7-2 and TRBJ1-4, is as follows: GAGVSQSPSNKVTEKGKDVELRCDPISGHTALYWYRQSLGQGLEFLIYFQGNSAPDKSGLPSDRFSAERTGGSVSTLTIQRTQQEDSAVYLCASSPTKDRANEKLFFGSGTQLSVL.

V gene TRBV2 combines with J gene TRBJ1-2; D unresolved. The germline V and J ends were trimmed by 8 bases and 2 bases, with 12 bases remaining between them. This CDR3 comprises 13 residues. Per the germline V gene, CDR1 is SNHLY and CDR2 is FYNNEI. The CDR3 DNA sequence: TGTGCCAGCTTCATTAAGCCGAACTATGGCTACACCTTC. Its translation: CASFIKPNYGYTF.

This rearrangement joins TRBV10-3 to TRBJ1-5, with TRBD1 as a possible D gene (5 bases). The CDR3 extends over 17 amino acids. Trimming shortened V by 10 bases and J by 1 base, and 23 bases separated the two germline ends. Germline CDR1 reads ENHRY; CDR2 reads SYGVKD. The CDR3 reads CASRTAPGEKSNQPQHF. The DNA of the CDR3 is TGTGCCAGTAGGACCGCTCCGGGGGAGAAGAGCAATCAGCCCCAGCATTTT.

The sample holds a few counts of this clone. Here the CDR3 DNA reads TGTGCCAGCAGCGTAGTGGGAGGCACAGATACGCAGTATTTT. It specifies CASSVVGGTDTQYF. V is TRBV9 and J is TRBJ2-3; D may be TRBD2 (5 bases). The CDR3 has 14 amino acids. Trimming removed 0 bases from V and 1 base from J, with 6 bases in between. Per the germline V gene, CDR1 is SGDLS and CDR2 is YYNGEE.

The chain is built from TRBV4-3 and TRBJ1-2, with 7 bases matching TRBD1. Looked up from germline, CDR1 is LGHNA and CDR2 is YSLEER. V lost 4 bases, J lost 8 bases, and 7 bases stayed unmatched. The CDR3 contains 13 residues. Here the CDR3 reads CASSPRDSGGYTF. The CDR3, as DNA: TGCGCCAGCAGCCCCCGGGACAGTGGAGGCTACACCTTC.

This rearrangement joins TRBV4-1 to TRBJ2-7; perhaps TRBD2 as D (7 bases). Germline values: CDR1 MGHRA, CDR2 YSYEKL. With 11 bases removed from V and 1 base from J, the gap between germline ends came to 30 bases. This CDR3 is built from 18 residues. Written as DNA, the CDR3 is TGCGCCGAGGGGGGTGTAGGGGAGGGAAAAAGTTCTTCCTACGAGCAGTACTTC. Its protein product is CAEGGVGEGKSSSYEQYF.

V and J are TRBV28 and TRBJ1-1, with 8 positions matching TRBD1. CDR3 length equals 14 residues. The V gene's germline CDR1 is MDHEN and CDR2 SYDVKM. V lost 9 bases to trimming and J lost 0 bases; unmatched junction nucleotides: 6. The CDR3 is CASDRGYMNTEAFF. DNA of the CDR3: TGTGCCAGTGACAGGGGATACATGAACACTGAAGCTTTCTTT.

The rearrangement uses TRBV18 and TRBJ1-5; the D is unclear. V shed 8 bases and J shed 3 bases, with 11 bases lying between them. The CDR3 length is 13 residues. Germline lookup yields CDR1 KGHSH and CDR2 LQKENI. The DNA for the CDR3 is TGTGCCAGCCAACAGAACCTCAATCAGCCCCAGCATTTT. Translated, it gives CASQQNLNQPQHF.